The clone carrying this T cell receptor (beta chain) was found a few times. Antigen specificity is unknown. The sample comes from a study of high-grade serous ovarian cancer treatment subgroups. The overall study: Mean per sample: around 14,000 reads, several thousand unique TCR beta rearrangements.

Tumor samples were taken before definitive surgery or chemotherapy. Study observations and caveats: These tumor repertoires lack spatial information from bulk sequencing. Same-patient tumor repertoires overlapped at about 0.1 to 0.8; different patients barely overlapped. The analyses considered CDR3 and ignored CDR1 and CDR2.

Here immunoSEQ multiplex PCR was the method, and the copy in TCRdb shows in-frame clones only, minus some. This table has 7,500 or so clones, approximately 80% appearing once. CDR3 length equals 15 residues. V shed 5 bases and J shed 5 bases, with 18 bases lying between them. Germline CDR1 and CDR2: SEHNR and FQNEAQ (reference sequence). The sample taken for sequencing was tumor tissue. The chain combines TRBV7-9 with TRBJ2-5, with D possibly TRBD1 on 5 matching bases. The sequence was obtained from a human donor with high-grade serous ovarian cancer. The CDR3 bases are TGTGCCAGCAGCATAACAGGTGGCGGCAGGGAGACCCAGTACTTC. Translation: CASSITGGGRETQYF.